The entry that follows covers one T cell receptor (beta chain) sequence. Antigen: not known. This sample is part of a study of shared clonotypes between healthy human individuals. Germline CDR1 SGHTA, CDR2 FQGNSA. The length of the CDR3 is 15 residues. The V end lost 1 base, the J end lost 4 bases, and 13 bases lay between the germline ends. Findings and caveats of the study: Clonotypes shared by all four donors outscored non-shared clonotypes in generation probability. Among the subsets, naive ones generally showed larger estimated richness than memory ones.

Some clones are missing from TCRdb's copy, which holds only in-frame ones; the method was immunoSEQ multiplex PCR. Of over a million clones in the sample, about 98.5% were seen once. This receptor was obtained from a man aged 30-40 years in good health. V usage is TRBV7-2 and J usage is TRBJ1-1; no clear D. The sequencing input was naive CD4+ T cells sorted from blood. Documented subset: CD45RA+ positively selected. CDR3 sequence reads: CASSLGLVRFTEAFF. DNA for the CDR3: TGTGCCAGCAGCTTAGGTCTTGTTCGTTTCACTGAAGCTTTCTTT.